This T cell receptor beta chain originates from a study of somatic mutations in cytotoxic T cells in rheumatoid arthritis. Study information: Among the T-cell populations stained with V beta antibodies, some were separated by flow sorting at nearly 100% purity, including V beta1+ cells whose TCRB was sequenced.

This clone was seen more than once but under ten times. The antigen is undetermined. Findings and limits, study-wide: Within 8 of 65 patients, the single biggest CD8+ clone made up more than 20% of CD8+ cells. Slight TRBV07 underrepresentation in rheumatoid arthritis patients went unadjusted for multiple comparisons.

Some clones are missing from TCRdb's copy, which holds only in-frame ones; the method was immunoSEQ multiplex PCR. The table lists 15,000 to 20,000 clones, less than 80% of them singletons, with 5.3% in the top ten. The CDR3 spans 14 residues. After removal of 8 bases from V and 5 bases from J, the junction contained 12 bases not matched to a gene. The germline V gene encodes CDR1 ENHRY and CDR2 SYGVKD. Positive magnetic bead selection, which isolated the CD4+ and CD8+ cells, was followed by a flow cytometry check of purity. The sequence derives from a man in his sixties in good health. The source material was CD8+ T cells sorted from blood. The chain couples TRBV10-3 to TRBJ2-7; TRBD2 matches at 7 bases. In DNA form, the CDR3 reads TGTGCCATCGGGGGTGGCGGGAGCGGGAACGAGCAGTACTTC. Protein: CAIGGGGSGNEQYF.